These T cell receptor beta chains were read from a single sample in a study of blood T cells in healthy people across ages. One entry per CDR3 protein results from TCRdb running MiXCR on the 5' RACE reads. The sample includes 1.5 million to 2 million distinct CDR3 sequences, around half of them seen just once. Sequenced: blood. The receptors come from a woman between 35 and 50 years old in good health. The CDR3 runs from the conserved cysteine through the conserved F or W. D genes are given only for firm matches. Only some rows state a clone size, as once, few, many or a class for expanded clones.

TRBV29-1,TRBJ2-1,TRBD2,-,CSVASGGGSNEQFF,TGCAGCGTTGCCAGCGGGGGGGGTTCCAATGAGCAGTTCTTC
TRBV4-2,TRBJ2-3,-,-,CASASGVTQYF,TGTGCCAGCGCATCCGGCGTTACGCAGTATTTT
TRBV24-1,TRBJ2-1,TRBD1,few,CATGDRAPFNEQFF,TGTGCCACGGGGGACAGGGCACCTTTCAATGAGCAGTTCTTC
TRBV12-3/TRBV12-4,TRBJ1-2,-,once,CASSFTMGGYTF,TGTGCCAGCAGTTTTACGATGGGGGGCTACACCTTC
TRBV20-1,TRBJ2-3,-,-,CSARLPGTLYTDTQYF,TGCAGTGCTAGATTGCCGGGTACCCTATACACAGATACGCAGTATTTT
TRBV20-1,TRBJ2-7,-,-,CSARDGGTAGYEQYF,TGCAGTGCTAGAGATGGCGGGACAGCCGGCTACGAGCAGTACTTC
TRBV15,TRBJ2-1,TRBD1,-,CATSPDRENYYNEQFF,TGTGCCACCAGCCCCGACAGGGAGAATTACTACAATGAGCAGTTCTTC
TRBV20-1,TRBJ2-5,TRBD1,many,CSVGQGVGETQYF,TGCAGTGTTGGACAGGGGGTCGGAGAGACCCAGTACTTC
TRBV5-1,TRBJ1-3,-,-,CASSLAGGGGSGNTIYF,TGCGCCAGCAGCTTGGCTGGGGGAGGCGGCTCTGGAAACACCATATATTTT
TRBV3-1,TRBJ1-2,-,-,CASSQQAAIHGYTF,TGTGCCAGCAGCCAACAGGCGGCAATCCATGGCTACACCTTC
TRBV7-2,TRBJ1-2,-,-,CASSSQGHFYGYTF,TGTGCCAGCAGCTCCCAAGGACACTTCTATGGCTACACCTTC
TRBV11-2,TRBJ2-1,-,-,CASSFRGAQETQFF,TGTGCCAGCAGCTTTCGGGGAGCCCAGGAGACCCAGTTCTTC